This T cell receptor (beta chain) was obtained from a study of blood T cell repertoires in COVID-19 (dated by TCRdb to the early 2020s). Concerning the study at large: Samples from collaborators originated in the United States, Italy and Spain and spanned both the acute and convalescent phases of COVID-19. The prospective study material was composed of cDNA or gDNA derived from T cells, B-cell-depleted T cells, or PBMCs. Deeply sampled blood TCRbeta repertoires from subjects exposed to, actively infected with, or recovered from COVID-19 were included in the dataset. A freely available public database, intended as a resource for researchers studying the immune response to SARS-CoV-2, is where the repertoires were released. Samples were obtained from the ongoing ImmuneRACE study (first 160 participants) and from about 1,300 subjects provided by 6 global collaborators. Sample metadata almost always included a de-identified subject ID, COVID-19 status, age in years and sex. Where HLA class I and class II types were available, the types were taken from metadata supplied by the sample provider, not from assay-based typing. The research as a whole found: Clinical and demographic metadata were provided uncurated, with the amount varying by source and participant.

Participants in the prospective study were aged roughly 18 to 90 years, lived in 20 to 25 United States geographic areas, and enrolled through a virtual design. In the prospective study, participants were assigned to cohorts based on the clinical history participants reported in a screening survey and a study questionnaire. Exposed participants had been in contact, within 2 weeks of entering the study, with a person who had a PCR-confirmed or clinician-diagnosed case of COVID-19. Each participant in the prospective study had whole blood, serum and a nasopharyngeal or oropharyngeal swab collected by mobile phlebotomists. Prospective study participants could optionally give additional blood draws and questionnaires over an approximately 2-month period. Before DNA extraction, blood samples from the prospective study were shipped at room temperature or frozen. The CDR3 spans 16 residues, from the cysteine through the phenylalanine. CDR3 DNA is the only sequence kept; it has 48 bases, read in frame from the first base. V is cut by 2 bases and J by 2 bases, and the space between the germline ends is 15 bases. The germline V gene sets CDR1 to ENHRY and CDR2 to SYGVKD.

To note about this clone: It has no known antigen specificity. Base qualities were left out, and no much larger clone turns up one base away.

TCRbeta CDR3 regions were amplified from genomic DNA by means of the immunoSEQ Assay, a bias-controlled multiplex PCR. The original methods were these. Nucleated cell counts per sample were estimated from amplification of reference gene primers within the assay. Sequence reads were collapsed and filtered to measure the absolute abundance of every unique TCRbeta CDR3 rearrangement. For each sample, productive Simpson clonality was calculated as the square root of Simpson's diversity index across productive rearrangements. Sourced from immuneACCESS, this table was stored by TCRdb with only in-frame sequences that have V and J called. A share of the clones is absent; for the studies checked, an unresolved V gene accounts for under half, and the remainder has no known explanation. V and J calls plus clone size are reproduced from that table; the DNA served to infer D and trimming. The sample has about 300,000 clones on record, under 90% of them singletons. Jointly, the top ten make up 2.5% to 3.5% of the sample.

The source of this sequence is a woman between 45 and 60 years old who had been exposed to COVID-19. The sample taken for sequencing was PBMCs or T cells enriched from blood (not recorded which). The chain is made from TRBV10-3 and TRBJ1-1; 6 matching bases give a weak D call of TRBD1. The DNA sequence follows: TGTGCCATCAGTGAGGCTGCAGGGGTAACTAACACTGAAGCTTTCTTT. Its translation reads: CAISEAAGVTNTEAFF.